The present T cell receptor (beta chain) was sequenced within a study of CD8 T cells in ankylosing spondylitis (dated by TCRdb to 2017 to 2019). As for the study more broadly: The study profiled T cell receptor beta repertoires in healthy donors and ankylosing spondylitis patients to find disease-linked TCR variants. In total, the full study cohort was made up of 95 to 110 healthy donors and about two dozen ankylosing spondylitis patients. Peripheral blood was sampled, and synovial fluid was additionally collected from ankylosing spondylitis patients.

Study-level results and caveats: A CD8+ phenotype was shown by the disease-linked clones, which were found at relatively low frequencies in peripheral blood. The disease-linked clones were reported as significantly enriched in matched synovial fluid samples from ankylosing spondylitis patients. Some motif variants had previously been reported in the synovial fluid and blood of reactive arthritis patients, which suggests shared mechanisms of disease initiation. A TCR beta motif made up of several highly homologous amino acid variants appeared to be characteristic of blood from ankylosing spondylitis patients.

Comment on this clonotype: Its antigen is currently not known. Per-base qualities were not stored, and no clone one base away is much larger.

At the junction V is shortened by 1 base and J by 5 bases; bases outside the gene matches: 4. Measured from the cysteine to the phenylalanine, the CDR3 is 15 residues long. Just CDR3 DNA is preserved here, 45 bases in frame from base 1. Taken from the germline V gene, the CDR1 and CDR2 loops are SNHLY and FYNNEI. TCRdb shows the sequencer as Illumina HiSeq 2500. TCR beta libraries were prepared by quantitative 5'-RACE with molecular barcodes. As for the authors' bioinformatics: Disease-linked TCR variants were identified with a new computational method built on a probabilistic model of VDJ rearrangement. TCRdb trimmed public reads at Q25 via fastp, called clones via MiXCR and kept in-frame beta chains. Every entry covers one CDR3 protein and lists the most common genes and DNA from its rows. TCRdb's processing, not the authors' own work, is the source of the V and J calls. Here the sample has some 130,000 distinct CDR3 sequences; roughly an eighth occur a single time. 2.5% to 3% of the sample goes to the ten largest clones.

The chain is made from TRBV2 and TRBJ2-1, with TRBD2 identical over 8 junction bases. The clonotype was recovered from a female donor with ankylosing spondylitis or in good health (not recorded which). Sequencing was carried out using blood, either unsorted or a sorted T cell fraction (not recorded which). The nucleotide sequence is TGTGCCAGCAGTGAAGACGCGGGGGGACACAATGAGCAGTTCTTC. This translates into CASSEDAGGHNEQFF.